These 25 T cell receptor beta chains came from one sample sequenced in a study of T cells in Graves' hyperthyroidism and ophthalmopathy. Amplified TCR beta CDR3 regions derived from RNA transcripts. Primed by the HTBI set, a first-round RT-PCR was run on the TCR CDR3. TCRdb analysed the multiplex PCR reads with MiXCR anew, one entry per CDR3 protein. This table has around 520,000 distinct CDR3 sequences, around 15% appearing once. Sequenced input: blood. All receptors derive from a woman between 40 and 55 years old with Graves' hyperthyroidism.

This clonotype was seen more than once but under ten times. The chain couples TRBV14 to TRBJ2-5, with a possible D match to TRBD1 (6 bases). V was cut by 3 bases and J by 7 bases, with 12 bases left in between. CDR1 is SGHDN, CDR2 FVKESK, per germline. The CDR3 runs 13 residues. The DNA of the CDR3 is TGTGCCAGCAGCCAGGGGGCACGAATGACCCAGTACTTC. As protein: CASSQGARMTQYF.

The table lists this clonotype with many counts. J is TRBJ2-5 and V is TRBV27; TRBD2 aligns across 14 bases. CDR1 is MNHEY, CDR2 SMNVEV, per germline (reference sequence). CDR3 length: 17 residues. J gave up 1 base and V 4 bases, and 5 bases lay outside the gene matches. CDR3 loop: CASSSTSGRATQETQYF. The CDR3 DNA sequence: TGTGCCAGCAGTTCGACTAGCGGGAGGGCCACCCAAGAGACCCAGTACTTC.

The gene calls are TRBV18 and TRBJ2-2; tentative D call: TRBD1 (6 bases). In germline, CDR1 is KGHSH, CDR2 LQKENI. The CDR3 sequence is 16 residues long. V was clipped by 0 bases and J by 3 bases, with 11 bases between them. The CDR3 nucleotides read TGTGCCAGCTCACCACCGGCCCAGGGGTACACCGGGGAGCTGTTTTTT. As protein: CASSPPAQGYTGELFF. Filled out from reference TRBV18 and TRBJ2-2, the complete variable domain reads NAGVMQNPRHLVRRRGQEARLRCSPMKGHSHVYWYRQLPEEGLKFMVYLQKENIIDESGMPKERFSAEFPKEGPSILRIQQVVRGDSAAYFCASSPPAQGYTGELFFGEGSRLTVL.

Ten or more counts support this clonotype. The V call is TRBV12-3 or TRBV12-4, the J call TRBJ2-1; unclear D gene. Trimming stripped 4 bases from V and 9 bases from J, with 19 bases between. This CDR3 region has 15 residues. The CDR3 loop reads CASSWTGGRVAEQFF. CDR3 DNA: TGTGCCAGCAGTTGGACGGGTGGTCGGGTTGCTGAGCAGTTCTTC.

This clonotype came up many times. The chain combines TRBV5-1 with TRBJ2-3; D remains ambiguous. The CDR3 has 13 amino acids. Deletions cut 4 bases from V and 5 bases from J, with 11 bases between. CDR1 and CDR2 from the germline V gene are SGHRS and YFSETQ. For the CDR3, the DNA is TGCGCCAGCAGCATCCCGGGCGAAGATACGCAGTATTTT. This codes for CASSIPGEDTQYF.

This clonotype showed up many times. The junction departs from germline at one end; a sequencing error may be responsible. The V gene is TRBV20-1, the J gene TRBJ2-5; TRBD2 matches 7 bases. Germline V gives CDR1 DFQATT, CDR2 SNEGSKA (reference sequence). CDR3 length equals 16 residues. CDR3: CSARDASGPQQETQYF. CDR3 in DNA: TGCAGTGCGAGAGACGCTAGCGGACCCCAACAAGAGACCCAGTACTTC.

The table lists this clonotype with a few counts. The rearrangement joins TRBV10-3 to TRBJ2-3, with 10 bases identical to TRBD2. Germline V gene data show CDR1 as ENHRY and CDR2 as SYGVKD. Unmatched junction bases numbered 3, after V lost 5 bases and J lost 4 bases. The CDR3 spans 14 residues. DNA for the CDR3: TGTGCCATCAGTCTTCTAGCGGGAGCAGATACGCAGTATTTT. This encodes CAISLLAGADTQYF.

Worth noting for this clonotype: A much larger clone differs from this one at a single base, so this may be a read error. The chain's CDR3 is CATSFEQGDEQFF. As DNA, the CDR3 is TGTGCCACCAGTTTTGAACAGGGGGATGAGCAGTTCTTC. The rearrangement uses TRBV27 and TRBJ2-1, with 8 bases identical to TRBD1. This CDR3 has 13 amino acids. Germline values: CDR1 MNHEY, CDR2 SMNVEV (reference sequence).

The V and J genes are TRBV9 and TRBJ2-1; D gene unclear. This CDR3 has 14 amino acids. The ends were cut back, 0 bases at V and 9 bases at J, with 13 bases in the middle. Germline-derived CDR1 and CDR2 are SGDLS and YYNGEE. The CDR3 loop is CASSVGPKAFEQFF. Here the CDR3 DNA reads TGTGCCAGCAGCGTAGGACCAAAAGCATTTGAGCAGTTCTTC.

This clonotype was detected only a few times. This chain uses TRBV19 with TRBJ1-5, with D tentatively TRBD1 (5 bases). Germline V gene lookup returns CDR1 LNHDA and CDR2 SQIVND (reference sequence). Trimming shortened V by 7 bases and J by 1 base, and 17 bases separated the two germline ends. There are 16 residues in the CDR3. CDR3 bases: TGTGCCAGTACTCCGTCATGGGGGAACAGCAATCAGCCCCAGCATTTT. Protein product: CASTPSWGNSNQPQHF.

This clonotype was recorded a few times. The gene calls are TRBV29-1 and TRBJ1-1, with D tentatively TRBD1 (5 bases). V shed 7 bases and J shed 6 bases, with 12 bases lying between them. The CDR3 sequence is 11 residues long. Germline CDR1 is SQVTM and CDR2 is ANQGSEA. This CDR3 is CSGDSRAEAFF. The DNA of the CDR3 is TGCAGCGGTGACAGTCGCGCTGAAGCTTTCTTT.

A remark on this clonotype: The junction and the germline gene differ at one end; a read error may be behind it. V usage is TRBV10-3 and J usage is TRBJ2-2; D not certain. Germline lookup yields CDR1 ENHRY and CDR2 SYGVKD. CDR3 length: 14 amino acids. DNA for the CDR3: TGTGCCATCAGTCAAGTCTTCAACACTGGGGAGCTGTTTTTT. This codes for CAISQVFNTGELFF.

V and J are TRBV2 and TRBJ2-6, with TRBD1 identical over 7 bases. CDR1 is SNHLY, CDR2 FYNNEI, per germline. The junction had 6 bases not matched to a gene; V was cut back by 6 bases and J by 4 bases. This CDR3 region has 15 residues. The CDR3 here is CASRDGTAGANVLTF. DNA for the CDR3: TGTGCCAGCAGGGATGGGACAGCCGGGGCCAACGTCCTGACTTTC.

The rearrangement joins TRBV6-1 to TRBJ1-4; D uncertain. The CDR3 consists of 12 residues. The V end lost 5 bases, the J end lost 6 bases, and 7 bases lay between the germline ends. The germline CDR1 and CDR2 sequences are MNHNS and SASEGT. CDR3 DNA: TGTGCCAGCAGTTCAATGGATGAAAAACTGTTTTTT. Protein: CASSSMDEKLFF.

This clonotype came up many times. The genes are TRBV5-1 and TRBJ2-1; 7 positions match TRBD2. Germline V gene sequence: CDR1 SGHRS, CDR2 YFSETQ. Trimming took 2 bases from V and 6 from J; bases not matched to a gene: 5. The CDR3 has 14 residues. CDR3 in DNA: TGCGCCAGCAGCTTAGCGGGGAAGTCCAATGAGCAGTTCTTC. This sequence encodes CASSLAGKSNEQFF.

The sample holds many counts of this clonotype. This chain connects TRBV6-1 to TRBJ2-5, with 8 bases matching TRBD1. The CDR3 covers 16 residues. Germline assignment: CDR1 MNHNS and CDR2 SASEGT. V was clipped by 6 bases and J by 2 bases; unmatched bases: 11. This CDR3 reads CASRIRTGLDQETQYF. The CDR3 nucleotides read TGTGCCAGCAGGATCAGGACAGGGTTAGATCAAGAGACCCAGTACTTC.

The table lists this clonotype with many counts. The DNA of the CDR3 is TGTGCCAGCAGCATAGACGGGACTAGCGGGAGGATCTACAATGAGCAGTTCTTC. It yields the protein CASSIDGTSGRIYNEQFF. This chain connects TRBV7-8 to TRBJ2-1, with 15 bases aligning to TRBD2. Trimming cost V 5 bases and J 3 bases; bases outside gene matches: 8. The CDR3 runs 18 residues. Germline V gives CDR1 SGHVS, CDR2 FQNEAQ. Using reference TRBV7-8 and TRBJ2-1 for the parts outside the CDR3, the full variable domain is GAGVSQSPRYKVAKRGQDVALRCDPISGHVSLFWYQQALGQGPEFLTYFQNEAQLDKSGLPSDRFFAERPEGSVSTLKIQRTQQEDSAVYLCASSIDGTSGRIYNEQFFGPGTRLTVL.

This clonotype was counted many times. This chain connects TRBV6-1 to TRBJ1-1, with D unclear. Germline CDR1 MNHNS, CDR2 SASEGT. V was clipped by 5 bases and J by 0 bases, with 13 bases between them. The CDR3 is 15 residues long. The CDR3 here is CASSFGLLMNTEAFF. CDR3 DNA: TGTGCCAGCAGTTTCGGACTGCTTATGAACACTGAAGCTTTCTTT.

This chain uses TRBV29-1 with TRBJ1-2; D unclear. CDR1 SQVTM and CDR2 ANQGSEA come from the germline V gene. The germline V and J ends were trimmed by 5 bases and 3 bases, with 13 bases remaining between them. The CDR3 totals 13 residues. The CDR3 nucleotides are TGCAGCGTTCAGAAGGTTAGAGACTATGGCTACACCTTC. Translation gives CSVQKVRDYGYTF.

DNA of the CDR3: TGTGCCAGCAGCTCCGACAGGGCTAATATCTACGAGCAGTACTTC. This gives the protein CASSSDRANIYEQYF. The chain uses TRBV6-1 and TRBJ2-7; 7 nucleotides agree with TRBD1. The trim removed 6 bases at V and 3 bases at J, leaving 11 bases unmatched. Germline V lookup: CDR1 MNHNS, CDR2 SASEGT. There are 15 residues in the CDR3.

The chain has TRBV20-1 and TRBJ1-1; D is unresolved. With 5 bases removed from V and 10 bases from J, the gap between germline ends came to 14 bases. Germline CDR1 reads DFQATT; CDR2 reads SNEGSKA (reference sequence). CDR3 length: 11 residues. The CDR3 sequence is CSAPRPVGAFF. The CDR3 nucleotides are TGCAGTGCTCCTCGACCAGTGGGAGCTTTCTTT.

This clonotype was seen at least ten times. This chain joins TRBV2 and TRBJ2-7, with D perhaps matching TRBD1 (6 bases). This CDR3 comprises 14 residues. Between the trimmed V and J ends, which lost 4 bases and 6 bases, there was a span of 16 bases. In germline, CDR1 is SNHLY, CDR2 FYNNEI. The CDR3 spells CASSARTARSEQYF. In DNA form, the CDR3 reads TGTGCCAGCAGTGCCCGGACAGCTAGAAGCGAGCAGTACTTC. Looking up the rest from reference TRBV2 and TRBJ2-7 gives the full variable domain: EPEVTQTPSHQVTQMGQEVILRCVPISNHLYFYWYRQILGQKVEFLVSFYNNEISEKSEIFDDQFSVERPDGSNFTLKIRSTKLEDSAMYFCASSARTARSEQYFGPGTRLTVT.

CDR3 sequence: CASSLGAGRGSEQFF. CDR3 DNA sequence: TGTGCCAGCAGTTTGGGGGCAGGGCGTGGGTCCGAGCAGTTCTTC. J is TRBJ2-1 and V is TRBV12-3 or TRBV12-4; a possible D gene is TRBD1 (6 bases). This CDR3 is built from 15 residues. V dropped 3 bases and J dropped 10 bases, with 19 bases sitting between them.

This clonotype occurred many times. The rearrangement uses TRBV6-1 and TRBJ1-2; unclear D gene. Per germline, CDR1 MNHNS and CDR2 SASEGT. The CDR3 is made up of 13 amino acids. Between the trimmed V and J ends, which lost 6 bases and 7 bases, there was a span of 15 bases. This CDR3 reads CASSSRLGFGYTF. CDR3 coding DNA: TGTGCCAGCAGCTCACGCCTAGGGTTTGGCTACACCTTC.

The genes are TRBV4-1 and TRBJ1-5, with no clear D. Looked up from germline, CDR1 is MGHRA and CDR2 is YSYEKL. The V end lost 3 bases, the J end lost 2 bases, and 8 bases lay between the germline ends. The CDR3 contains 14 residues. DNA of the CDR3: TGCGCCAGCAGCCACGAGATGGGCAATCAGCCCCAGCATTTT. Translated, it gives CASSHEMGNQPQHF.